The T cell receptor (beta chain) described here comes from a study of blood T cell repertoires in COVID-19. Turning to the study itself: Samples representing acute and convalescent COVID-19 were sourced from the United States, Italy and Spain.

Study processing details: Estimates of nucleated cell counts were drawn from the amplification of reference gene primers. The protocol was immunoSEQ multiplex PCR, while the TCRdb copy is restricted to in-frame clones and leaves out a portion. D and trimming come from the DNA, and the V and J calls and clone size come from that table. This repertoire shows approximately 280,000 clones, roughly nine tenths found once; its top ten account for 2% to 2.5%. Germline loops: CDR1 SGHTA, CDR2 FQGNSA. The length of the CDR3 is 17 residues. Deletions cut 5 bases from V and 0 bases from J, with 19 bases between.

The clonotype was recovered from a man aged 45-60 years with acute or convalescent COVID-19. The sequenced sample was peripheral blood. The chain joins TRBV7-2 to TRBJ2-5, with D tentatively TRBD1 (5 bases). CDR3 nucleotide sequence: TGTGCCAGCAGCCAAACAGGAGCCGGTCGCTACCAAGAGACCCAGTACTTC. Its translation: CASSQTGAGRYQETQYF.